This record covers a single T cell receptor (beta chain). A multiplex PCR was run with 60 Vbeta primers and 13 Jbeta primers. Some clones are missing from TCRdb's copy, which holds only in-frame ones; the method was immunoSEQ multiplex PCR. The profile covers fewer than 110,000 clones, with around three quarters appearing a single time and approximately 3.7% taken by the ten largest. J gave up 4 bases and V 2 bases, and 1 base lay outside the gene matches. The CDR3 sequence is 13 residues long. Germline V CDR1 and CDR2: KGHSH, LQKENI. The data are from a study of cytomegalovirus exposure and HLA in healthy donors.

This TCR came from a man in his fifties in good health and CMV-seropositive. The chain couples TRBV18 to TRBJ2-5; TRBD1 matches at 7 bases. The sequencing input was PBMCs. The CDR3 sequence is CASSPGDRETQYF. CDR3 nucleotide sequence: TGTGCCAGCTCACCAGGGGACAGAGAGACCCAGTACTTC.